Listed here are 19 T cell receptor beta chains from one sample, sequenced in a study of CXCR3-negative and CXCR3-positive naive CD8 T cells. Study-wide results and limits: The study found more hydrophobic TRB CDR3s in CXCR3-positive naive cells than in CXCR3-negative naive cells.

Their cognate antigens are unknown. UMI-tagged TRB cDNA libraries were built via 5' RACE. TCRdb reprocessed the 5' RACE reads and stores each CDR3 protein as one record, lacking DNA. Its table records approximately 96,000 distinct CDR3 sequences. Sequencing was carried out using naive CXCR3+ CD8+ T cells from blood. Described subset: CD45RO-CCR7+CD27+CD95- naive CD8+ T cells expressing CXCR3 (TNR3+). The receptors come from a human donor in good health. Some clones in this sample may be carry-over from other donors' samples.

The CDR3: CASSFFRAAAEGEQYF. The rearrangement links TRBV11-2 to TRBJ2-7; the TCRdb D gene call, TRBD2, has no DNA to confirm it. CDR1 is SGHAT and CDR2 is FQNNGV in the germline V gene. The CDR3 length is 16 residues. The whole variable domain, remainder taken from reference TRBV11-2 and TRBJ2-7, is EAGVAQSPRYKIIEKRQSVAFWCNPISGHATLYWYQQILGQGPKLLIQFQNNGVVDDSQLPKDRFSAERLKGVDSTLKIQPAKLEDSAVYLCASSFFRAAAEGEQYFGPGTRLTVT.

This chain connects TRBV7-6 to TRBJ1-6; TCRdb gives TRBD1 as the D gene, but with no DNA this cannot be confirmed. Looked up from germline, CDR1 is SGHVS and CDR2 is FNYEAQ. CDR3 size: 15 residues. This CDR3 is CASSPGQGLNSPLHF.

This sequence joins TRBV5-1 and TRBJ2-7; TCRdb designates TRBD1, a call that cannot be tested without DNA. This CDR3 contains 14 residues. CDR1 and CDR2 from the germline V gene are SGHRS and YFSETQ. The CDR3 loop reads CASSLSGSPSEQYF.

The chain joins TRBV7-2 to TRBJ2-7. This CDR3 is 13 amino acids long. Germline V CDR1 and CDR2: SGHTA, FQGNSA. CDR3 sequence reads: CASSFWLGYEQYF.

The J gene is TRBJ2-7, the V gene TRBV23-1. TRBV23-1 is given ORF status, its function remaining uncertain. CDR3 length: 14 amino acids. The chain's CDR3 is CASSQSTEANEQYF.

The V and J genes are TRBV5-1 and TRBJ2-7; the D call of TRBD1 rests on TCRdb alone, since no DNA is present to check it. The germline V gene encodes CDR1 SGHRS and CDR2 YFSETQ. The CDR3 has 14 amino acids. The CDR3 loop reads CASSWDRGGYEQYF.

The V gene is TRBV15, the J gene TRBJ2-5. This CDR3 comprises 18 residues. The germline gives CDR1 LNHNV, CDR2 YYDKDF (reference sequence). This chain's CDR3 is CATSRVMPADGLRETQYF. The full variable domain, rest sourced from reference TRBV15 and TRBJ2-5, is DAMVIQNPRYQVTQFGKPVTLSCSQTLNHNVMYWYQQKSSQAPKLLFHYYDKDFNNEADTPDNFQSRRPNTSFCFLDIRSPGLGDTAMYLCATSRVMPADGLRETQYFGPGTRLLVL.

The rearrangement joins TRBV9 to TRBJ1-1; TCRdb gives TRBD1 as the D gene, but with no DNA this cannot be confirmed. In germline, CDR1 is SGDLS, CDR2 YYNGEE. The CDR3 has 16 residues. CDR3 amino acids: CASSVVRTGGSAEAFF.

This chain joins TRBV7-9 and TRBJ2-2; TCRdb's assignment of TRBD1 cannot be checked, as there is no DNA. Per the germline V gene, CDR1 is SEHNR and CDR2 is FQNEAQ (reference sequence). CDR3 length equals 14 residues. Here the CDR3 reads CASRQGQNTGELFF.

The chain is built from TRBV6-1 and TRBJ2-7; the D call of TRBD1 rests on TCRdb alone, since no DNA is present to check it. The CDR3 extends over 17 amino acids. The germline V gene encodes CDR1 MNHNS and CDR2 SASEGT. This CDR3 reads CASREGFPGHGTYEQYF.

V usage is TRBV7-9 and J usage is TRBJ2-7; TCRdb's D gene call, TRBD1, goes unchecked for lack of DNA. CDR3 size: 16 residues. Germline CDR1 reads SEHNR; CDR2 reads FQNEAQ (reference sequence). CDR3 residues: CASSPRQGGYNYEQYF.

The gene calls are TRBV20-1 and TRBJ1-6. The CDR3 contains 16 residues. Germline V gives CDR1 DFQATT, CDR2 SNEGSKA (reference sequence). The CDR3 loop reads CSARDHEGFGNSPLHF.

V is TRBV6-2 or TRBV6-3 and J is TRBJ2-7; TCRdb gives TRBD2 as the D gene, but with no DNA this cannot be confirmed. The CDR3 length is 15 residues. Per germline, CDR1 MNHEY and CDR2 SVGEGT. CDR3 amino acids: CASSWTASGTYEQYF.

CDR3 sequence reads: CASSQDTATGGSGELFF. This chain connects TRBV14 to TRBJ2-2; checking the TCRdb D call of TRBD1 is not possible without DNA. CDR1 is SGHDN, CDR2 FVKESK, per germline. This CDR3 comprises 17 residues.

V and J are TRBV3-1 and TRBJ1-1. This CDR3 region has 16 residues. CDR1 and CDR2 from the germline V gene are LGHDT and YNNKEL (reference sequence). The CDR3: CASSQVLGGSNTEAFF. The variable domain in full, completed from reference TRBV3-1 and TRBJ1-1, reads DTAVSQTPKYLVTQMGNDKSIKCEQNLGHDTMYWYKQDSKKFLKIMFSYNNKELIINETVPNRFSPKSPDKAHLNLHINSLELGDSAVYFCASSQVLGGSNTEAFFGQGTRLTVV.

This chain links TRBV7-8 with TRBJ1-2. Germline loops: CDR1 SGHVS, CDR2 FQNEAQ. The CDR3 loop spans 17 amino acids. This CDR3 is CASSLEGPSGYDYGYTF. Full variable domain (missing parts from reference TRBV7-8 and TRBJ1-2): GAGVSQSPRYKVAKRGQDVALRCDPISGHVSLFWYQQALGQGPEFLTYFQNEAQLDKSGLPSDRFFAERPEGSVSTLKIQRTQQEDSAVYLCASSLEGPSGYDYGYTFGSGTRLTVV.

The genes are TRBV6-1 and TRBJ1-5; without DNA, the TCRdb call of TRBD1 cannot be checked. This CDR3 region has 16 residues. The V gene's germline CDR1 is MNHNS and CDR2 SASEGT. The CDR3 region is CASSKGQVTSNQPQHF.

This chain uses TRBV12-3 or TRBV12-4 with TRBJ2-1; TCRdb outputs TRBD2, but without DNA this stays unchecked. This CDR3 comprises 15 residues. The CDR3 sequence: CASWREGLGYNEQFF.

This rearrangement joins TRBV6-2 or TRBV6-3 to TRBJ2-5; as DNA is missing, the TRBD1 call by TCRdb cannot be tested. This CDR3 spans 15 amino acids. Looked up from germline, CDR1 is MNHEY and CDR2 is SVGEGT. CDR3 residues: CASSTIRGLRETQYF.